Following are 24 T cell receptor beta chains from one sample sequenced in a study of CD8 T cells in ankylosing spondylitis. TCRdb fed the 5' RACE reads into MiXCR, producing one record per CDR3 protein. Counted here are 200,000 or so distinct CDR3 sequences, 10% to 15% occurring once; the ten biggest clones make up 9.5% to 11%. The sequenced sample consisted of blood, either unsorted or a sorted T cell fraction (not recorded which). These receptors were taken from a female donor with ankylosing spondylitis or in good health (not recorded which).

At least ten counts were recorded for this clonotype. V gene TRBV20-1 combines with J gene TRBJ2-2; possible D gene TRBD2, 6 bases. This CDR3 is built from 15 residues. The germline V and J ends were trimmed by 2 bases and 0 bases, with 10 bases remaining between them. Germline CDR1 reads DFQATT; CDR2 reads SNEGSKA (reference sequence). The CDR3 coding sequence is TGCAGTGCTAGATGGGGGACTGCGAACACCGGGGAGCTGTTTTTT. Amino acid sequence: CSARWGTANTGELFF.

This clonotype was seen repeatedly, ten times or more. This chain's CDR3 is CATSRDPRTTDTQYF. DNA for the CDR3: TGTGCCACCAGCAGAGATCCCAGGACCACAGATACGCAGTATTTT. This rearrangement joins TRBV15 to TRBJ2-3; D call uncertain. The CDR3 has 15 amino acids. Germline V gives CDR1 LNHNV, CDR2 YYDKDF (reference sequence). V lost 0 bases, J lost 2 bases, and 9 bases lay in between.

Many counts were recorded for this clonotype. The rearrangement links TRBV5-1 to TRBJ2-1; a weak D match, TRBD2 (5 bases). Trimming removed 0 bases at V and 9 bases at J, with 13 bases between. This CDR3 spans 14 amino acids. Germline CDR1 SGHRS, CDR2 YFSETQ. This CDR3 reads CASSLVITRGEQFF. The DNA for the CDR3 is TGCGCCAGCAGCTTGGTAATAACCCGGGGTGAGCAGTTCTTC. The entire variable domain, with the rest obtained from reference TRBV5-1 and TRBJ2-1, is as follows: KAGVTQTPRYLIKTRGQQVTLSCSPISGHRSVSWYQQTPGQGLQFLFEYFSETQRNKGNFPGRFSGRQFSNSRSEMNVSTLELGDSALYLCASSLVITRGEQFFGPGTRLTVL.

This clonotype appeared many times. V is TRBV7-2 and J is TRBJ2-2; 9 positions agree with TRBD2. This CDR3 spans 16 amino acids. J was trimmed by 4 bases and V by 5 bases; bases with no gene match: 8. The germline CDR1 and CDR2 sequences are SGHTA and FQGNSA. The CDR3 DNA reads TGTGCCAGCAGCATCCTCAGCGGGAGGCTCACCGGGGAGCTGTTTTTT. It is translated as CASSILSGRLTGELFF.

This clonotype showed up many times. CDR3 amino acids: CASSFLHGSKAYEQYF. CDR3 DNA: TGTGCCAGCAGTTTCCTCCACGGGTCAAAAGCTTACGAGCAGTACTTC. V gene TRBV6-2 or TRBV6-3 combines with J gene TRBJ2-7; D remains unclear. Trimming removed 4 bases at V and 4 bases at J, with 20 bases between. The CDR3 extends over 16 amino acids. The germline V gene has CDR1 MNHEY and CDR2 SVGEGT.

Concerning this clonotype itself: A much bigger clone sits one base away, suggesting this may be a read error. The chain links TRBV25-1 to TRBJ2-7; TRBD1 is a possible D gene (6 bases). The CDR3 spans 15 residues. The germline CDR1 and CDR2 sequences are MGHDK and SYGVNS. CDR3 nucleotides: TGTGCCAGCAGTGAAATGGGGGCGGGCAGCTACGAGCAGCACTTC. Encoded protein: CASSEMGAGSYEQHF.

This clonotype occurred many times. The gene calls are TRBV5-1 and TRBJ1-2; a weak D match, TRBD1 (5 bases). CDR1 SGHRS and CDR2 YFSETQ come from the germline V gene. The CDR3 length is 12 residues. Trimming shortened V by 7 bases and J by 2 bases, and 9 bases separated the two germline ends. The CDR3 region has the DNA TGCGCCAGCGGAAGGGACAACTATGGCTACACCTTC. It codes for CASGRDNYGYTF. The entire variable domain, with the rest obtained from reference TRBV5-1 and TRBJ1-2, is as follows: KAGVTQTPRYLIKTRGQQVTLSCSPISGHRSVSWYQQTPGQGLQFLFEYFSETQRNKGNFPGRFSGRQFSNSRSEMNVSTLELGDSALYLCASGRDNYGYTFGSGTRLTVV.

A few counts support this clonotype. The chain uses TRBV7-8 and TRBJ1-3, with TRBD1 matching over 12 bases. Germline values: CDR1 SGHVS, CDR2 FQNEAQ. J lost 4 bases, V lost 5 bases, and 6 bases had no gene match. CDR3 size: 16 residues. The CDR3 coding sequence is TGTGCCAGCAGCATGGGACAGGGGGCATCAGGAAACACCATATATTTT. Translated: CASSMGQGASGNTIYF. Combining the CDR3 with reference TRBV7-8 and TRBJ1-3 gives the whole variable domain GAGVSQSPRYKVAKRGQDVALRCDPISGHVSLFWYQQALGQGPEFLTYFQNEAQLDKSGLPSDRFFAERPEGSVSTLKIQRTQQEDSAVYLCASSMGQGASGNTIYFGEGSWLTVV.

A note on this clonotype: This clone may be a read error of a much larger clone one base away. V and J are TRBV9 and TRBJ2-2; no clear D. With 9 bases removed from V and 6 bases from J, the gap between germline ends came to 9 bases. This CDR3 spans 11 amino acids. The germline V gene encodes CDR1 SGDLS and CDR2 YYNGEE. CDR3 bases: TGTGCCAACGCCAAACCCGGGGAGCTGTTTTTT. This gives the protein CANAKPGELFF.

In its sample, this clonotype was seen many times. The chain recombines TRBV5-1 with TRBJ2-1, with 7 positions matching TRBD1. The V gene end was trimmed by 0 bases and the J gene end by 4 bases; junction bases not matched to a gene: 10. CDR3 length: 17 amino acids. CDR1 is SGHRS, CDR2 YFSETQ, per germline. CDR3 region: CASSLASLGGPYNEQFF. In nucleotides, the CDR3 is TGCGCCAGCAGCTTGGCCAGTCTAGGGGGCCCTTACAATGAGCAGTTCTTC.

This clonotype came up a few times. The chain employs TRBV4-3 and TRBJ2-5, with 7 nucleotides matching TRBD1. The junction had 9 bases not matched to a gene; V was cut back by 0 bases and J by 5 bases. The germline gives CDR1 LGHNA, CDR2 YSLEER. This CDR3 comprises 16 residues. The CDR3, as DNA: TGCGCCAGCAGCCAAGACCTCCAGGGGGTGGGGGAGACCCAGTACTTC. Amino acids: CASSQDLQGVGETQYF.

This chain uses TRBV6-2 or TRBV6-3 with TRBJ2-1; tentative D call: TRBD1 (5 bases). CDR3 length equals 16 residues. Per germline, CDR1 MNHEY and CDR2 SVGEGT. V shed 5 bases and J shed 6 bases, with 20 bases lying between them. This CDR3 reads CASSNPGLPGANEQFF. CDR3 nucleotide sequence: TGTGCCAGCAGTAACCCGGGTCTCCCTGGGGCCAATGAGCAGTTCTTC.

The V call is TRBV5-1, the J call TRBJ1-5; no firm D call. The CDR3 is made up of 13 amino acids. V was pared by 0 bases and J by 3 bases, with 4 bases between. In germline, CDR1 is SGHRS, CDR2 YFSETQ. In nucleotides, the CDR3 is TGCGCCAGCAGCTTGGGGGACAATCAGCCCCAGCATTTT. It translates to CASSLGDNQPQHF.

This clonotype came up a few times. The rearrangement joins TRBV9 to TRBJ2-3; either TRBD1 or TRBD2 may supply D (5 bases each). V dropped 0 bases and J dropped 2 bases, with 10 bases sitting between them. This CDR3 region has 15 residues. CDR1 and CDR2 from the germline V gene are SGDLS and YYNGEE. The CDR3 sequence: CASSVDQGPTDTQYF. The CDR3 bases are TGTGCCAGCAGCGTAGATCAGGGACCCACAGATACGCAGTATTTT.

The chain recombines TRBV15 with TRBJ1-4, with D hard to call. Deletions cut 0 bases from V and 7 bases from J, with 6 bases between. The CDR3 is made up of 13 amino acids. Germline V gives CDR1 LNHNV, CDR2 YYDKDF (reference sequence). CDR3 loop: CATSRDKVEKLFF. Here the CDR3 DNA reads TGTGCCACCAGCAGAGATAAGGTTGAAAAACTGTTTTTT.

This clonotype has ten or more counts. This chain links TRBV7-7 with TRBJ2-2; TRBD2 matches 13 bases. The V gene end was trimmed by 5 bases and the J gene end by 7 bases; junction bases not matched to a gene: 4. The CDR3 is 15 residues long. Looked up from germline, CDR1 is SSHAT and CDR2 is FNYEAQ (reference sequence). DNA for the CDR3: TGTGCCAGCAGCCAAGGGACTAGCGGGGACGGGGAGCTGTTTTTT. This translates into CASSQGTSGDGELFF.

This clonotype was counted between two and nine times. The chain uses TRBV7-2 and TRBJ2-1; no reliable D call. The CDR3 runs 15 residues. Trimming stripped 0 bases from V and 5 bases from J, with 11 bases between. Germline V gene data show CDR1 as SGHTA and CDR2 as FQGNSA. The DNA for the CDR3 is TGTGCCAGCAGCTTAGCCGTTAACCTAAACAATGAGCAGTTCTTC. As protein: CASSLAVNLNNEQFF.

This clonotype was seen only a few times. J is TRBJ2-3 and V is TRBV7-9; TRBD1 might be the D (6 bases). Trimming stripped 1 base from V and 0 bases from J, with 8 bases between. The CDR3 spans 15 residues. Germline V gene lookup returns CDR1 SEHNR and CDR2 FQNEAQ (reference sequence). This CDR3 reads CASSLVRGSTDTQYF. The CDR3 DNA is TGTGCCAGCAGCTTAGTCAGGGGAAGCACAGATACGCAGTATTTT.

This clonotype was found a few times. The rearrangement uses TRBV10-3 and TRBJ2-7; 8 bases are a match to TRBD1. The V gene's germline CDR1 is ENHRY and CDR2 SYGVKD. The CDR3 has 13 amino acids. V dropped 8 bases and J dropped 2; count of bases not matched to a gene: 5. CDR3 region: CAIGGQGTYEQYF. CDR3 sequence (DNA): TGTGCCATCGGAGGACAGGGTACCTACGAGCAGTACTTC.

This clonotype was found many times. The genes are TRBV7-9 and TRBJ2-3; D possibly uses TRBD1 or TRBD2 (5 bases each). CDR3 length equals 15 residues. CDR1 is SEHNR, CDR2 FQNEAQ, per germline (reference sequence). V was clipped by 5 bases and J by 0 bases, with 12 bases between them. The CDR3 region is CASSQWDRSTDTQYF. The CDR3 coding sequence is TGTGCCAGCAGCCAATGGGACCGAAGCACAGATACGCAGTATTTT.

The CDR3 bases are TGTGCCAGCAGCTCAGCCGGGCCCCAGCATTTT. It codes for CASSSAGPQHF. The chain is built from TRBV7-3 and TRBJ1-5; D is unresolved. CDR3 size: 11 residues. Per germline, CDR1 SGHTA and CDR2 FQGTGA. V shed 4 bases and J shed 9 bases, with 7 bases lying between them. The variable domain in full, with the rest retrieved from reference TRBV7-3 and TRBJ1-5, is GAGVSQTPSNKVTEKGKYVELRCDPISGHTALYWYRQSLGQGPEFLIYFQGTGAADDSGLPNDRFFAVRPEGSVSTLKIQRTERGDSAVYLCASSSAGPQHFGDGTRLSIL.

This rearrangement joins TRBV6-6 to TRBJ1-2, with a possible D match to TRBD1 (5 bases). The CDR3 contains 13 residues. Germline V gene lookup returns CDR1 MNHNY and CDR2 SVGAGI (reference sequence). Trimming took 5 bases from V and 5 from J, leaving 12 bases between them. The CDR3 spells CASSLTGEYGYTF. In DNA form, the CDR3 reads TGTGCCAGCAGTCTAACAGGAGAGTATGGCTACACCTTC.

Concerning this clonotype itself: With a much larger clone just one base away, this may be a read error. The J gene is TRBJ2-2, the V gene TRBV29-1, with a weak D call TRBD2 (6 bases). V was clipped by 4 bases and J by 4 bases, with 16 bases between them. The germline V gene encodes CDR1 SQVTM and CDR2 ANQGSEA. This CDR3 contains 15 residues. The CDR3 loop reads CSVASRRVATGELFF. Here the CDR3 DNA reads TGCAGCGTTGCTAGCAGGAGGGTTGCCACCGGGGAGCTGTTTTTT.

This clonotype has ten or more counts. The CDR3 loop is CASRNSGSPYNEQFF. CDR3 bases: TGTGCCAGCAGAAATAGCGGGAGTCCCTACAATGAGCAGTTCTTC. The rearrangement links TRBV12-3 or TRBV12-4 to TRBJ2-1; 9 bases map to TRBD2. V shed 6 bases, J shed 2 bases, and the junction held 5 bases outside the gene matches. CDR3 length equals 15 residues.